These T cell receptor beta chains were read from a single sample in a study of Graves' ophthalmopathy and Graves' hyperthyroidism. TCRdb itself ran the multiplex PCR reads through MiXCR, one entry per CDR3 protein. The sample has around 340,000 distinct CDR3 sequences; roughly 15% are singletons. The sample taken for sequencing was peripheral blood. The receptors originated from an adult man with Graves' ophthalmopathy. CDR3s include the opening cysteine and the closing phenylalanine or tryptophan. A D gene is named only where the DNA matches it firmly. Clone size is stated in some rows and not others, as once, few, many or a class when expanded.

-	TRBJ1-2	TRBV27	many	TGTGCCAGCAGTTTAAGTAGATTCGAGCTCAATGGCTACACCTTC	CASSLSRFELNGYTF
TRBD1	TRBJ1-5	TRBV6-1	many	TGTGCCAGCAGCGAGGGACAGTATAGCAATCAGCCCCAGCATTTT	CASSEGQYSNQPQHF
TRBD2	TRBJ2-7	TRBV7-6	-	TGTGCCAGCAGCTTTGGGCCCAGCGGGGGTAACTACGAGCAGTACTTC	CASSFGPSGGNYEQYF
TRBD1	TRBJ1-2	TRBV6-5	-	TGTGCCAGCAGTTACATTTTACAGGGGGGCTACACCTTC	CASSYILQGGYTF
-	TRBJ2-7	TRBV15	many	TGTGCCACCAGCAGCGCTCTTCCCTACGAGCAGTACTTC	CATSSALPYEQYF
TRBD1	TRBJ1-6	TRBV2	many	TGTGCCAGCAGTGAAATTGGGACAGGAGGTTCACCCCTCCACTTT	CASSEIGTGGSPLHF
-	TRBJ2-5	TRBV29-1	-	TGCAGCGTTTTCCGACATCAGCGCTCACAAGAGACCCAGTACTTC	CSVFRHQRSQETQYF
-	TRBJ1-2	TRBV15	-	TGTGCCACCAGCAGAGACAGGGTTGGAAGCTACACCTTC	CATSRDRVGSYTF
TRBD2	TRBJ2-5	TRBV29-1	many	TGCAGCGTCCCGCAGGTAGCGGGGAACCAAGAGACCCAGTACTTC	CSVPQVAGNQETQYF
TRBD2	TRBJ2-7	TRBV19	many	TGTGCCAGTAGTAGACTAGCGGCCGACTCCTACGAGCAGTACTTC	CASSRLAADSYEQYF
-	TRBJ2-7	TRBV20-1	many	TGCAGTGCTAATCTGCGGGGATACTCCTACGAGCAGTACTTC	CSANLRGYSYEQYF
TRBD1	TRBJ2-4	TRBV2	many	TGTGCCAGCAGTGAAGCGCGAAGTCGCAGGGGGAACATTCAGTACTTC	CASSEARSRRGNIQYF
-	TRBJ2-5	TRBV27	many	TGTGCCAGCAGTCAATCCCCCCTAGCGCAAGAGACCCAGTACTTC	CASSQSPLAQETQYF
-	TRBJ2-7	TRBV19	many	TGTGCCAGTAGTACCGGGACACCGAACTACGAGCAGTACTTC	CASSTGTPNYEQYF
-	TRBJ2-5	TRBV28	once	TGTGCCAGCAGCCACGGAGTGGGGCTAGAAGAGACCCAGTACTTC	CASSHGVGLEETQYF
-	TRBJ1-1	TRBV6-5	many	TGTGCCAGCAGTTACCCAGGGGCGGTGAACACTGAAGCTTTCTTT	CASSYPGAVNTEAFF
-	TRBJ1-1	TRBV30	many	TGTGCCTGGGGGTCCAGAGACACTGAAGCTTTCTTT	CAWGSRDTEAFF
-	TRBJ2-7	TRBV6-2/TRBV6-3	many	TGTGCCAGCAGCCGAATTACTCACCAGAACTCCTACGAGCAGTACTTC	CASSRITHQNSYEQYF
-	TRBJ1-2	TRBV30	many	TGTGCCTGGAGTGTTGGGGCGGGCTATGGCTACACCTTC	CAWSVGAGYGYTF
TRBD1	TRBJ1-1	TRBV6-1	many	TGTGCCAGCAGTGAATGGGGGACAGGGATCGTAATGAACACTGAAGCTTTCTTT	CASSEWGTGIVMNTEAFF
-	TRBJ1-3	TRBV20-1	many	TGCAGTGCTAGCAGGGGCGACTCTGGAAACACCATATATTTT	CSASRGDSGNTIYF
TRBD1	TRBJ1-6	TRBV6-1	many	TGTGCCAGCAGTCCGGGTTCCCGGACAGGCGGCAATTCACCCCTCCACTTT	CASSPGSRTGGNSPLHF
TRBD1	TRBJ2-5	TRBV11-2	-	TGTGCCAGCAGCAAACCCAGGACAGGGGGTCGGACGGGCCAAGAGACCCAGTACTTC	CASSKPRTGGRTGQETQYF
-	TRBJ2-7	TRBV3-1	many	TGTGCCAGCAGCCAACCACCCTCCTACGAGCAGTACTTC	CASSQPPSYEQYF